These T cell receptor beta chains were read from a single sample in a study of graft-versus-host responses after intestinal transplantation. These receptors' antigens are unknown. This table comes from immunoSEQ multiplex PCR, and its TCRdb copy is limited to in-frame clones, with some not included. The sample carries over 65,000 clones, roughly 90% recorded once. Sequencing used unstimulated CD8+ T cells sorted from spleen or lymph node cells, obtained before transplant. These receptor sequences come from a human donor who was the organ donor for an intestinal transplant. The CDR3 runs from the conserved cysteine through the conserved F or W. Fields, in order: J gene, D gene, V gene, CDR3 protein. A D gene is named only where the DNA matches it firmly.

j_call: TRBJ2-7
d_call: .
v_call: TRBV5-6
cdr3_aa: CASSEEGDYLSYEQYF

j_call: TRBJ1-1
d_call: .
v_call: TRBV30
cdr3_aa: CAWSVVRPEAFF

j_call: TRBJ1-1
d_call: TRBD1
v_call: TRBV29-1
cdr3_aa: CSVPGQGFTEAFF

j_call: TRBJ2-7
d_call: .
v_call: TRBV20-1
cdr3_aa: CSADMGAEQYF

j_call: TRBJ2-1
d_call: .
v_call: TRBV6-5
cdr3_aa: CASSYSRGLSYNEQFF

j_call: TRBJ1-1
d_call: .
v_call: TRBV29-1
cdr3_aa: CSVGLGGIEAFF

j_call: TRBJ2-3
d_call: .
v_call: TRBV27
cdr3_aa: CASSSFFGMGDTQYF

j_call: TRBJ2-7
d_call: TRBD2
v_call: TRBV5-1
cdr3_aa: CASNLEASGRTTYEQYF

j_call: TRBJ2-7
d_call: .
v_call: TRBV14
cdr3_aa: CASSQDCCSSYEQYF

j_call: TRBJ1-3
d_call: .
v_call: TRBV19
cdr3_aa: CASSIGVEGNTIYF